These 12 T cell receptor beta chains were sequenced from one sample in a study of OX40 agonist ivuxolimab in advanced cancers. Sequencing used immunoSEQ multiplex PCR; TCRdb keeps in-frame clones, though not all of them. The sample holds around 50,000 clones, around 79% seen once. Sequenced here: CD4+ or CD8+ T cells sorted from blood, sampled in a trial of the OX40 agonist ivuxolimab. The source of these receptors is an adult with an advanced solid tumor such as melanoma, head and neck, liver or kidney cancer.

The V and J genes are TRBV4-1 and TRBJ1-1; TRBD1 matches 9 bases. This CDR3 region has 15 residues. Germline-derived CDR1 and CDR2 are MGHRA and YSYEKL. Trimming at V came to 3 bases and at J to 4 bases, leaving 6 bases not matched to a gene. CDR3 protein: CASSQAHRGRTEAFF. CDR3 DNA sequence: TGCGCCAGCAGCCAGGCCCACAGGGGGCGCACTGAAGCTTTCTTT.

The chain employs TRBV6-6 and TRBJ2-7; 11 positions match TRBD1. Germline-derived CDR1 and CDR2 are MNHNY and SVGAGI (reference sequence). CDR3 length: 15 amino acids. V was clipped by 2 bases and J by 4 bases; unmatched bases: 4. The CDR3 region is CASSYGQGAGYEQYF. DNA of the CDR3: TGTGCCAGCAGTTACGGACAGGGGGCAGGATACGAGCAGTACTTC.

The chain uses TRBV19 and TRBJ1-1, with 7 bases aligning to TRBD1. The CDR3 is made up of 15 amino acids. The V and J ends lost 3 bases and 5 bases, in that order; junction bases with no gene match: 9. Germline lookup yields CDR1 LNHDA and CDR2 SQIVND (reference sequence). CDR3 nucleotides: TGTGCCAGTAGTATGACCGGGACAGTAATGACTGAAGCTTTCTTT. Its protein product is CASSMTGTVMTEAFF.

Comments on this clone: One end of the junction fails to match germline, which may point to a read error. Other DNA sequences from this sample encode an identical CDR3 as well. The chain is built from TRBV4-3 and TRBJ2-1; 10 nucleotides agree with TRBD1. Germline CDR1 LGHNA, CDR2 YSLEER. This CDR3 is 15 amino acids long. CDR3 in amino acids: CASSHGTGAKYEQFF. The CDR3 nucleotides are TGCGCTAGCAGCCATGGGACAGGGGCTAAGTATGAGCAGTTCTTC.

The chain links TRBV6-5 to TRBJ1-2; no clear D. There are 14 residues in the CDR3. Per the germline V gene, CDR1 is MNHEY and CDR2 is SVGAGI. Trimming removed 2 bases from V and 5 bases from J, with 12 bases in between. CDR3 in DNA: TGTGCCAGCAGTTACGGGGAAGGGAGGTATGGCTACACCTTC. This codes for CASSYGEGRYGYTF.

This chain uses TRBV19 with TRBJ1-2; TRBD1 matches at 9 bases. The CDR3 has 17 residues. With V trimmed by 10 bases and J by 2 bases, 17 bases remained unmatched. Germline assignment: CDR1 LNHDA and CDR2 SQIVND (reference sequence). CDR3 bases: TGTGCCACTAGACCAGGGTCCCGGACAGGGGTAAACTATGGCTACACCTTC. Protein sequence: CATRPGSRTGVNYGYTF.

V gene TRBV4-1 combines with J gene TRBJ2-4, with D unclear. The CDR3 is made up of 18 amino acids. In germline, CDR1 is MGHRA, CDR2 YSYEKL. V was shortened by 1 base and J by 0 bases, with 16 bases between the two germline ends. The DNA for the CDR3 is TGCGCCAGCAGCCAAGGCGGCCAGTTTAGCCTAGCCAAAAACATTCAGTACTTC. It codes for CASSQGGQFSLAKNIQYF.

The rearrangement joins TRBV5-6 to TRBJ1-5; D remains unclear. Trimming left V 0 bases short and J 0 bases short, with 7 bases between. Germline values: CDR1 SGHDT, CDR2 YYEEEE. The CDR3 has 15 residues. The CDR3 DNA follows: TGTGCCAGCAGCTTGGCTAATTATAGCAATCAGCCCCAGCATTTT. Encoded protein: CASSLANYSNQPQHF.

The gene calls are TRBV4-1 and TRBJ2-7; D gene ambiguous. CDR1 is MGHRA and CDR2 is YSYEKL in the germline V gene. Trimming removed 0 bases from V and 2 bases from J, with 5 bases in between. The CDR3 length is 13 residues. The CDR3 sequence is CASSQDLPYEQYF. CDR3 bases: TGCGCCAGCAGCCAAGATCTTCCCTACGAGCAGTACTTC.

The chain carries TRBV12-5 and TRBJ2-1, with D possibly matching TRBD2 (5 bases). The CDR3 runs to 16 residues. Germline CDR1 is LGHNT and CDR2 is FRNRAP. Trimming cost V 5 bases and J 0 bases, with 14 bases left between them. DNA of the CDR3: TGTGCTAGTGGTCCTCCTTCCGGAGGCTCCTACAATGAGCAGTTCTTC. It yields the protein CASGPPSGGSYNEQFF.

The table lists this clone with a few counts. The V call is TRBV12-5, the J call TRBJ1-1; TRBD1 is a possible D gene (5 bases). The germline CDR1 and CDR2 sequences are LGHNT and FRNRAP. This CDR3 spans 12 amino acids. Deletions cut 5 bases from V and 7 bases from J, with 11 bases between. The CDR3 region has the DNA TGTGCTAGTGGTCGAGACACAGGTGAAGCTTTCTTT. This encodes CASGRDTGEAFF.

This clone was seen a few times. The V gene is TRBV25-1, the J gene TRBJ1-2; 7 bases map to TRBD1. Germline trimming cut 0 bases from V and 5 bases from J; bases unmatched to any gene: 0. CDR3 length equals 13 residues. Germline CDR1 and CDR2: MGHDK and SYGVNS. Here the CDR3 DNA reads TGTGCCAGCAGTGAATACAGGGGGTATGGCTACACCTTC. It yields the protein CASSEYRGYGYTF.